The rows below give T cell receptor beta chains drawn from one sample of a study of vaccination and CD4 T cells after COVID-19. Their antigen targets remain unknown. MiXCR, applied by TCRdb to the PCR reads, yields one record per CDR3 protein. The sample shows about 4,200 distinct CDR3 sequences, approximately 30% of them seen only once. The sample consisted of CD4+ T cells from blood, cultured in vitro. Receptors originate from a human donor in good health. The CDR3 runs from the conserved cysteine through the conserved F or W. A D gene is named only where the DNA matches it firmly. Expanded clones get a size class; other rows say once, few or many, or leave the size out.

. TRBJ2-2 . TRBV10-3 TGTGCCATCACGCCGCAGGGGTTGTCCACCGGGGAGCTGTTTTTT CAITPQGLSTGELFF
. TRBJ2-6 few TRBV12-3/TRBV12-4 TGTGCCACTGAATGGGGCTCTGGGGCCAACGTCCTGACTTTC CATEWGSGANVLTF
. TRBJ2-2 . TRBV5-1 TGCGCCAGCAGGAACAGGGTATCAGACGTGGCCGGGGAGCTGTTTTTT CASRNRVSDVAGELFF
. TRBJ2-3 . TRBV4-2 TGTGCCAGCAGCCAAGTCGAGGATACGCAGTATTTT CASSQVEDTQYF
. TRBJ1-2 . TRBV7-3 TGTGCCAGCAGCGCTCAGACATCTGGTGGCTACACCTTC CASSAQTSGGYTF
. TRBJ1-2 . TRBV5-4 TGTGCCAGCAGCTTGGGCGGGGCTAACTATGGCTACACCTTC CASSLGGANYGYTF
. TRBJ1-2 . TRBV7-8 TGTGCCAGCAGCTCTTCCCGTCAGGCGACCTATGGCTACACCTTC CASSSSRQATYGYTF
. TRBJ2-3 . TRBV2 TGTGCCACTACTAGCACAGATACGCAGTATTTT CATTSTDTQYF
. TRBJ1-1 . TRBV27 TGTGCCAGCAGTCACAACCCCGGGACCACTGAAGCTTTCTTT CASSHNPGTTEAFF
TRBD1 TRBJ1-2 few TRBV20-1 TGCAGTGCTAGAGATCCGGCAGGGGGGAATTCTGGCTACACCTTC CSARDPAGGNSGYTF
TRBD1 TRBJ1-2 . TRBV6-5 TGTGCCAGCAGTTCGTACCCCGGGACAGGGTATGGCTACACCTTC CASSSYPGTGYGYTF
. TRBJ1-5 medium-sized TRBV6-1 TGTGCCAGCAGTGCCAGGGAGGCGGGTTCCCATCAGCCCCAGCATTTT CASSAREAGSHQPQHF
. TRBJ1-1 . TRBV6-5 TGTGCCAGCAGTTACTCGAATGGTCTCATGAACACTGAAGCTTTCTTT CASSYSNGLMNTEAFF
. TRBJ1-5 few TRBV4-2 TGTGCCAGCAGCCAAGATGGGTTGGGTTCAAGCCAGCCCCAGCATTTT CASSQDGLGSSQPQHF
. TRBJ1-6 . TRBV5-4 TGTGCCAGCAGCCCCGGTTCGGGGGGGCTTGATTCACCCCTCCACTTT CASSPGSGGLDSPLHF
. TRBJ1-6 few TRBV27 TGTGCCAGCAGTAGACCTCAGGGGAATTCACCCCTCCACTTT CASSRPQGNSPLHF
. TRBJ1-5 few TRBV12-3/TRBV12-4 TGTGCCAGCAGTTTAGAGGGCGGGGGCAATCAGCCCCAGCATTTT CASSLEGGGNQPQHF
TRBD1 TRBJ2-7 . TRBV27 TGTGCCAGCAGTTTTTGGACAGGGATCACCTACGAGCAGTACTTC CASSFWTGITYEQYF